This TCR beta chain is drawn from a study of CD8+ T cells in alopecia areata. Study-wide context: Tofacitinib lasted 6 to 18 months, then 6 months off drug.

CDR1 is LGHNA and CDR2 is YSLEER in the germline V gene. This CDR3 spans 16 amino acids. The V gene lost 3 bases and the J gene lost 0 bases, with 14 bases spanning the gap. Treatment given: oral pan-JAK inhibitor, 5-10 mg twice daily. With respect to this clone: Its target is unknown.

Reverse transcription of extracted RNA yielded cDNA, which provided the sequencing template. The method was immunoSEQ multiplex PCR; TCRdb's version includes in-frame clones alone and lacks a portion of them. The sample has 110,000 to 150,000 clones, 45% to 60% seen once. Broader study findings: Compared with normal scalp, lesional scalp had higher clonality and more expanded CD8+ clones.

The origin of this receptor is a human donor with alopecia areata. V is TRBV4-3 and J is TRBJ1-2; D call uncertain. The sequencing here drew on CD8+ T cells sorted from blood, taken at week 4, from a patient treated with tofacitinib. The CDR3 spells CASSHGRGVANYGYTF. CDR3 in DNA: TGCGCCAGCAGCCATGGTCGGGGAGTTGCTAACTATGGCTACACCTTC.